This T cell receptor beta chain was identified in a study of blood T cell repertoires in COVID-19. Study summary: Italy, Spain and the United States were the sources of the convalescent and acute COVID-19 samples. PBMCs, B-cell-depleted T cells, or T cells were the source of the cDNA or gDNA that made up the material.

In the authors' workflow: Estimates of nucleated cell counts were drawn from the amplification of reference gene primers. Some clones are missing from TCRdb's copy, which holds only in-frame ones; the method was immunoSEQ multiplex PCR. V, J and clone size are those of that table, while D and trimming were read from the DNA. The sample consists of some 80,000 clones, about nine tenths of them appearing once. The sequence was collected from a woman in her forties or fifties with active or convalescent COVID-19. The sequenced material came from peripheral blood.

CDR3 bases: TGTGCCAGCAGCCAGGCTCCAGCGAACACCGGGGAGCTGTTTTTT. Its translation is CASSQAPANTGELFF. The chain combines TRBV14 with TRBJ2-2, with no clear D. Germline-derived CDR1 and CDR2 are SGHDN and FVKESK. Between the trimmed V and J ends, which lost 3 bases and 0 bases, there was a span of 8 bases. This CDR3 comprises 15 residues.